The rows below give T cell receptor beta chains drawn from one sample of a study of cytomegalovirus exposure and HLA in healthy donors. Repertoires were generated with immunoSEQ multiplex PCR, while TCRdb's copy carries only in-frame clones and drops some. The data show 200,000 to 250,000 clones, with under 95% seen just once and 1.1% held by the top ten. The source material was PBMCs. These TCRs come from a woman aged 18-29 years in good health and CMV-seronegative. Both conserved end residues are part of each CDR3. Each record gives: V gene, clone size, J gene, D gene, CDR3 protein, CDR3 DNA. The D gene is left open where the match is weak. Expanded clones are given a class, and other clones once, few, many or no size at all.

>TRBV27|-|TRBJ1-3|-
CASSLSRGSGNTIYF
TGTGCCAGCAGTTTATCAAGGGGTTCTGGAAACACCATATATTTT
>TRBV6-1|-|TRBJ1-4|TRBD1
CASSGTGEWSEKLFF
TGTGCCAGCAGTGGGACAGGGGAGTGGAGTGAAAAACTGTTTTTT
>TRBV6-5|-|TRBJ2-1|-
CASRSSKRRQFF
TGTGCCAGCAGAAGTAGCAAGCGGAGGCAGTTCTTC
>TRBV10-3|-|TRBJ1-6|-
CAISETGGSGGPLHF
TGTGCCATCAGTGAGACAGGCGGTAGTGGGGGGCCCCTCCACTTT
>TRBV5-1|-|TRBJ2-3|-
CASSLGWGEIWADTQYF
TGCGCCAGCAGCTTGGGCTGGGGAGAAATCTGGGCAGATACGCAGTATTTT
>TRBV6-1|-|TRBJ1-5|-
CASSTQLSQPQHF
TGTGCCAGCAGTACCCAACTTAGTCAGCCCCAGCATTTT
>TRBV28|-|TRBJ1-4|TRBD1
CASSPPGQGSNEKLFF
TGTGCCAGCAGTCCCCCGGGACAGGGGAGTAATGAAAAACTGTTTTTT
>TRBV5-1|-|TRBJ2-5|TRBD1
CASSARTGGRETQYF
TGCGCCAGCAGCGCCCGGACAGGGGGCCGGGAGACCCAGTACTTC
>TRBV28|-|TRBJ1-5|TRBD1
CASSPRQGGSNQPQHF
TGTGCCAGCAGTCCCCGACAGGGGGGTAGCAATCAGCCCCAGCATTTT
>TRBV2|-|TRBJ2-2|-
CASSLDVFGELFF
TGTGCCAGCAGTCTAGATGTGTTCGGGGAGCTGTTTTTT
>TRBV14|once|TRBJ1-2|-
CASSPTGYYGYTF
TGTGCCAGCAGCCCAACAGGGTACTATGGCTACACCTTC
>TRBV2|-|TRBJ2-3|TRBD1
CASSDVGITQGAPTDTQYF
TGTGCCAGCAGTGACGTTGGGATTACACAGGGGGCCCCCACAGATACGCAGTATTTT
>TRBV30|-|TRBJ1-2|-
CAWSGQAYGYTF
TGTGCCTGGAGTGGTCAGGCCTATGGCTACACCTTC
>TRBV29-1|-|TRBJ1-1|TRBD1
CSVAGQMNTEAFF
TGCAGCGTGGCGGGACAGATGAACACTGAAGCTTTCTTT
>TRBV5-4|-|TRBJ1-2|TRBD1
CASSSDRGPWGYTF
TGTGCCAGCAGCTCGGACAGGGGGCCTTGGGGCTACACCTTC
>TRBV28|-|TRBJ1-3|-
CASSKRGGNTIYF
TGTGCCAGCAGTAAACGGGGGGGAAACACCATATATTTT
>TRBV5-1|once|TRBJ1-2|-
CASSLARDIYGYTF
TGCGCCAGCAGCTTGGCCCGGGATATCTATGGCTACACCTTC
>TRBV6-5|-|TRBJ2-7|-
CASSYTRLSLLEQYF
TGTGCCAGCAGTTACACGCGACTCTCCCTGTTAGAGCAGTACTTC
>TRBV21-1|-|TRBJ1-2|-
CASSPEPPGGGYTF
TGTGCCAGCAGCCCCGAACCCCCGGGGGGTGGCTACACCTTC
>TRBV7-8|-|TRBJ2-1|TRBD1
CASSLEQGTYSYNEQFF
TGTGCCAGCAGCTTAGAACAGGGGACCTACTCCTACAATGAGCAGTTCTTC
>TRBV10-2|few|TRBJ1-3|-
CASRAGGFGNTIYF
TGCGCCAGCAGGGCGGGGGGCTTTGGAAACACCATATATTTT
>TRBV10-2|-|TRBJ2-7|TRBD2
CASSLTSGRSGGEQYF
TGCGCCAGCAGTCTGACTAGCGGGAGATCGGGGGGCGAGCAGTACTTC
>TRBV6-5|-|TRBJ2-7|-
CASSARGDEQYF
TGTGCCAGCAGCGCCAGGGGTGACGAGCAGTACTTC
>TRBV25-1|-|TRBJ1-4|TRBD1
CASRYPGQGNEKLFF
TGTGCCAGCAGATACCCGGGACAGGGTAATGAAAAACTGTTTTTT